The 25 T cell receptor beta chains in this list originate from one sample, sequenced in a study of Ad26.COV2.S vaccination and SARS-CoV-2 variants. Treatment described: 15 to 20 received Ad26.COV2.S at low or high dose, single or two shots; 5 received placebo; per-sample allocation not given. The samples were gathered on day 63 after the first injection of vaccine or placebo. Assay used: immunoSEQ multiplex PCR; TCRdb lists only in-frame clones, some missing. The data hold about 420,000 clones, with around 89% observed a single time. Sequences were derived from peripheral blood, sampled in a trial of Ad26.COV2.S vaccine versus placebo. The source is a person between 18 and 59 years old who received the Ad26.COV2.S COVID-19 vaccine or a placebo.

This sequence joins TRBV6-5 and TRBJ1-5; perhaps TRBD1 as D (5 bases). V was trimmed by 0 bases and J by 4 bases, leaving 10 bases between them. The CDR3 runs to 15 residues. Germline V gene sequence: CDR1 MNHEY, CDR2 SVGAGI. The chain's CDR3 is CASSYSWGGNQPQHF. In DNA form, the CDR3 reads TGTGCCAGCAGTTACTCGTGGGGGGGAAATCAGCCCCAGCATTTT.

The CDR3 DNA reads TGTGCCAGCAGTATTACTCGATCACCCACGAGCAATCAGCCCCAGCATTTT. It codes for CASSITRSPTSNQPQHF. V is TRBV6-2 or TRBV6-3 and J is TRBJ1-5; D is ambiguous. The V and J ends lost 5 bases and 1 base respectively, with 18 bases between them. The CDR3 sequence is 17 residues long. Per the germline V gene, CDR1 is MNHEY and CDR2 is SVGEGT.

This chain joins TRBV27 and TRBJ1-2; 7 positions match TRBD1. The germline CDR1 and CDR2 sequences are MNHEY and SMNVEV (reference sequence). The CDR3 spans 15 residues. The trim removed 4 bases at V and 5 bases at J, leaving 10 bases unmatched. The CDR3, as DNA: TGTGCCAGCAGTTCCCTCCGGGCAGGGGGGTATGGCTACACCTTC. This gives the protein CASSSLRAGGYGYTF.

In its sample, this clone was seen a few times. The J gene is TRBJ2-5, the V gene TRBV5-4; 9 nucleotides align to TRBD2. V gave up 4 bases and J gave up 5 bases; unmatched junction bases: 3. CDR1 SGHNT and CDR2 YYREEE come from the germline V gene (reference sequence). The CDR3 has 13 amino acids. The DNA of the CDR3 is TGTGCCAGCAGCACGACTAGCGGTGAGACCCAGTACTTC. Translation: CASSTTSGETQYF.

On this clone itself: Other nucleotide sequences from this sample produce the same CDR3. This chain connects TRBV28 to TRBJ2-5; 14 nucleotides align to TRBD2. The CDR3 has 15 residues. Germline trimming cut 6 bases from V and 4 bases from J; bases unmatched to any gene: 4. Germline V gene sequence: CDR1 MDHEN, CDR2 SYDVKM. The CDR3 is CASSRLAGGRETQYF. CDR3 nucleotides: TGTGCCAGCAGCCGACTAGCGGGGGGGAGAGAGACCCAGTACTTC.

The rearrangement joins TRBV7-3 to TRBJ2-2; 7 nucleotides align to TRBD1. Germline V gene data show CDR1 as SGHTA and CDR2 as FQGTGA. Losses at the gene ends were 5 bases for V and 2 bases for J; bases not matched to a gene: 8. The CDR3 covers 16 residues. The CDR3: CASSLPTGANTGELFF. The CDR3 bases are TGTGCCAGCAGCCTACCAACAGGGGCCAACACCGGGGAGCTGTTTTTT.

The CDR3 bases are TGTGCCAGCAGTTTATTGGTGACAGGGGGGGCGAACACTGAAGCTTTCTTT. Its protein is CASSLLVTGGANTEAFF. The chain is built from TRBV28 and TRBJ1-1, with 9 bases matching TRBD1. In germline, CDR1 is MDHEN, CDR2 SYDVKM. The length of the CDR3 is 17 residues. V lost 1 base to trimming and J lost 1 base; unmatched junction nucleotides: 7.

The gene calls are TRBV3-1 (or the pseudogene TRBV3-2) and TRBJ2-7; D possibly corresponds to TRBD2 (7 bases). Germline V gene data show CDR1 as LGHDT and CDR2 as YNNKEL (reference sequence). The CDR3 contains 13 residues. V lost 4 bases and J lost 4, with 11 bases in between. CDR3 bases: TGTGCCAGCAGCCCCGGGGGGCCTTACGAGCAGTACTTC. Translating gives CASSPGGPYEQYF.

As concerns this clone: A read error may account for a junction end that differs from germline. This chain connects TRBV6-5 to TRBJ2-2; D is uncertain. The CDR3 totals 12 residues. Germline V gene sequence: CDR1 MNHEY, CDR2 SVGAGI. The CDR3 region has the DNA TGTGCCAGCAGGTTGAACACCGAGGAGCTGTTTTTT. Residues: CASRLNTEELFF.

The chain has TRBV2 and TRBJ1-5; D is unresolved. This CDR3 region has 13 residues. Between the trimmed V and J ends, which lost 7 bases and 4 bases, there was a span of 11 bases. The germline CDR1 and CDR2 sequences are SNHLY and FYNNEI. Here the CDR3 reads CASKRDFNQPQHF. The CDR3 DNA reads as TGTGCCAGCAAGAGGGATTTTAATCAGCCCCAGCATTTT.

V usage is TRBV6-1 and J usage is TRBJ1-5, with a possible D match to TRBD1 (5 bases). The CDR3 extends over 16 amino acids. Per the germline V gene, CDR1 is MNHNS and CDR2 is SASEGT. Trimming cost V 4 bases and J 2 bases, with 15 bases left between them. CDR3 coding DNA: TGTGCCAGCAGTGCTCCCGCAGGGTACCGCAATCAGCCCCAGCATTTT. This codes for CASSAPAGYRNQPQHF.

This rearrangement joins TRBV6-2 or TRBV6-3 to TRBJ2-3; TRBD2 matches 9 bases. The CDR3 consists of 18 residues. V was clipped by 6 bases and J by 0 bases; unmatched bases: 13. Germline CDR1 is MNHEY and CDR2 is SVGEGT. This chain's CDR3 is CASSSIAGDLRSTDTQYF. The DNA of the CDR3 is TGTGCCAGCAGCTCAATAGCGGGGGACCTACGAAGCACAGATACGCAGTATTTT.

This clone has a single count. This chain uses TRBV25-1 with TRBJ1-2; 7 bases align to TRBD1. The CDR3 covers 16 residues. The V segment lost 3 bases and the J segment 0 bases; nucleotides outside the gene matches: 7. Looked up from germline, CDR1 is MGHDK and CDR2 is SYGVNS. The CDR3 loop is CASSDRDSLANYGYTF. The CDR3 DNA follows: TGTGCCAGCAGTGACCGGGACAGTTTAGCTAACTATGGCTACACCTTC.

This chain connects TRBV21-1 to TRBJ2-1; TRBD2, the table's D call, lacks a check against the DNA. TRBV21-1 is designated a pseudogene. The CDR3 sequence is 16 residues long. CDR3 residues: CASSKGFKITYNEQFF. The DNA of the CDR3 is TGTGCCAGCAGCAAAGGATTTAAGATCACTTACAATGAGCAGTTCTTC.

The chain is built from TRBV2 and TRBJ2-7; maybe TRBD2 (6 bases). Deletions cut 4 bases from V and 0 bases from J, with 13 bases between. Germline V gene lookup returns CDR1 SNHLY and CDR2 FYNNEI. This CDR3 is 15 amino acids long. This chain's CDR3 is CASSAAEGGSYEQYF. The CDR3, as DNA: TGTGCCAGCAGTGCCGCGGAGGGTGGCTCCTACGAGCAGTACTTC.

The chain employs TRBV7-2 and TRBJ2-5, with a tentative D call TRBD2 (7 bases). Germline loops: CDR1 SGHTA, CDR2 FQGNSA. The CDR3 is made up of 14 amino acids. The V end was cut by 7 bases, the J end by 7 bases, with 19 bases between. In DNA, the CDR3 is TGTGCCAGCAAGGGGGGGGCTCTAGAGGGGACCCAGTACTTC. As protein: CASKGGALEGTQYF.

The chain combines TRBV4-1 with TRBJ2-1; 9 nucleotides match TRBD1. The CDR3 is 17 amino acids. Per germline, CDR1 MGHRA and CDR2 YSYEKL. The trim removed 0 bases at V and 6 bases at J, leaving 9 bases unmatched. As DNA, the CDR3 is TGCGCCAGCAGCCAAGATCCCCTTTCGACAGGGGGCAATGAGCAGTTCTTC. Protein product: CASSQDPLSTGGNEQFF.

V gene TRBV7-9 combines with J gene TRBJ2-7, with D tentatively TRBD1 (6 bases). The CDR3 length is 16 residues. Germline V gives CDR1 SEHNR, CDR2 FQNEAQ (reference sequence). The germline V and J ends were trimmed by 3 bases and 0 bases, with 15 bases remaining between them. The CDR3 protein is CASSFQMGAVSYEQYF. The CDR3 nucleotides are TGTGCCAGCAGCTTCCAAATGGGGGCCGTCTCCTACGAGCAGTACTTC. Full variable domain (remainder filled in from reference TRBV7-9 and TRBJ2-7): DTGVSQNPRHKITKRGQNVTFRCDPISEHNRLYWYRQTLGQGPEFLTYFQNEAQLEKSRLLSDRFSAERPKGSFSTLEIQRTEQGDSAMYLCASSFQMGAVSYEQYFGPGTRLTVT.

CDR3 protein: CASSADSGGLAYEQYF. The CDR3 DNA is TGTGCCAGCAGCGCCGATAGCGGGGGGTTAGCCTACGAGCAGTACTTC. The V gene is TRBV9, the J gene TRBJ2-7; 10 nucleotides line up with TRBD2. The CDR3 spans 16 residues. Germline lookup yields CDR1 SGDLS and CDR2 YYNGEE. V was pared by 3 bases and J by 2 bases, with 8 bases of the junction left unmatched.

CDR3 sequence: CASSPRRQGGETQYF. The CDR3 DNA reads TGTGCCAGCAGTCCCAGGAGACAGGGCGGGGAGACCCAGTACTTC. This chain joins TRBV27 and TRBJ2-5; TRBD1 agrees at 7 bases. CDR3 length: 15 residues. V dropped 5 bases and J dropped 5; count of bases not matched to a gene: 11. The germline V gene has CDR1 MNHEY and CDR2 SMNVEV (reference sequence).

In the case of this clone: The same CDR3 also results from other DNA sequences found in this sample. The chain uses TRBV18 and TRBJ1-2, with TRBD1 as a possible D gene (5 bases). The germline V and J ends were trimmed by 3 bases and 2 bases, with 7 bases remaining between them. CDR3 length: 13 amino acids. Germline V gene sequence: CDR1 KGHSH, CDR2 LQKENI. For the CDR3, the DNA is TGTGCCAGCTCACCGGCAGGGAACTATGGCTACACCTTC. It specifies CASSPAGNYGYTF.

The chain links TRBV6-5 to TRBJ1-2; D may be TRBD1 (6 bases). The CDR3 loop spans 13 amino acids. Germline CDR1 is MNHEY and CDR2 is SVGAGI. The germline V and J ends were trimmed by 8 bases and 3 bases, with 13 bases remaining between them. The CDR3 coding sequence is TGTGCCAGCGGGGGGGGCTGGGACTATGGCTACACCTTC. This codes for CASGGGWDYGYTF.

The rearrangement uses TRBV10-1 and TRBJ1-1, with a weak D call TRBD1 (6 bases). The germline CDR1 and CDR2 sequences are WNHNN and SYGVQD (reference sequence). CDR3 length: 13 residues. Trimming stripped 6 bases from V and 1 base from J, with 9 bases between. CDR3 sequence reads: CASRRTANTEAFF. Here the CDR3 DNA reads TGCGCCAGCAGAAGGACAGCGAACACTGAAGCTTTCTTT.

To note about this clone: The same CDR3 is also encoded by other DNA sequences in this sample. The genes are TRBV28 and TRBJ2-7; 7 bases map to TRBD1. The CDR3 is 15 residues long. Germline V gives CDR1 MDHEN, CDR2 SYDVKM. J was trimmed by 0 bases and V by 3 bases; bases with no gene match: 5. CDR3 sequence (DNA): TGTGCCAGCAGTTTTAGGGGGCCCAGCTCCTACGAGCAGTACTTC. Translation gives CASSFRGPSSYEQYF.

The gene calls are TRBV4-1 and TRBJ2-1; D is ambiguous. CDR3 length: 17 residues. Trimming shortened V by 3 bases and J by 0 bases, and 15 bases separated the two germline ends. Germline V gene sequence: CDR1 MGHRA, CDR2 YSYEKL. CDR3 in amino acids: CASSQVRRTSSYNEQFF. In nucleotides, the CDR3 is TGCGCCAGCAGCCAGGTCCGACGAACGAGCTCCTACAATGAGCAGTTCTTC.